These 21 T cell receptor beta chains came from one sample sequenced in a study of blood T cell repertoires in COVID-19. The table came from immunoSEQ multiplex PCR; TCRdb's copy has only in-frame clones and leaves some out. The table lists tens of thousands of clones, 90% of them singletons. The sequencing input was peripheral blood. The receptors originated from a woman older than 75 with active or convalescent COVID-19.

V usage is TRBV18 and J usage is TRBJ1-3; D possibly corresponds to TRBD1 (5 bases). The length of the CDR3 is 14 residues. The V end lost 6 bases, the J end lost 2 bases, and 11 bases lay between the germline ends. Per the germline V gene, CDR1 is KGHSH and CDR2 is LQKENI. This CDR3 is CASSRDNPGNTIYF. The CDR3 bases are TGTGCCAGCTCCAGGGATAACCCTGGAAACACCATATATTTT.

The chain uses TRBV11-2 and TRBJ2-1; 8 nucleotides agree with TRBD2. The CDR3 consists of 15 residues. V lost 5 bases to trimming and J lost 2 bases; unmatched junction nucleotides: 5. Germline CDR1 is SGHAT and CDR2 is FQNNGV. In DNA, the CDR3 is TGTGCCAGCAGCCCCTTAGCGGGGACCTACAATGAGCAGTTCTTC. It codes for CASSPLAGTYNEQFF.

This chain links TRBV18 with TRBJ2-5, with TRBD1 matching over 7 bases. The germline gives CDR1 KGHSH, CDR2 LQKENI. V shed 6 bases, J shed 4 bases, and the junction held 8 bases outside the gene matches. The CDR3 extends over 14 amino acids. The CDR3 is CASSLSRDRETQYF. CDR3 bases: TGTGCCAGCTCCCTAAGCCGGGACAGAGAGACCCAGTACTTC. The full variable domain, its missing parts supplied by reference TRBV18 and TRBJ2-5, is NAGVMQNPRHLVRRRGQEARLRCSPMKGHSHVYWYRQLPEEGLKFMVYLQKENIIDESGMPKERFSAEFPKEGPSILRIQQVVRGDSAAYFCASSLSRDRETQYFGPGTRLLVL.

This chain joins TRBV7-9 and TRBJ1-2; D gene ambiguous. CDR1 and CDR2 (germline): SEHNR, FQNEAQ (reference sequence). V gave up 1 base and J gave up 2 bases, with 11 bases separating them. The CDR3 is 15 amino acids. CDR3 in amino acids: CASSLGESGNYGYTF. As DNA, the CDR3 is TGTGCCAGCAGCTTAGGGGAGTCAGGCAACTATGGCTACACCTTC.

The chain has TRBV9 and TRBJ2-1, with TRBD1 identical over 9 bases. V shed 3 bases and J 9 bases; nucleotides not matched to a gene: 13. The CDR3 is made up of 16 amino acids. The germline gives CDR1 SGDLS, CDR2 YYNGEE. In DNA, the CDR3 is TGTGCCAGCAGCGCTTCCGGGGACAGGGTGGGGCGTGAGCAGTTCTTC. Amino acid sequence: CASSASGDRVGREQFF.

This chain links TRBV19 with TRBJ2-5; weak D call: TRBD1 (5 bases). The V and J ends lost 4 bases and 2 bases respectively, with 8 bases between them. The CDR3 consists of 13 residues. Germline V gives CDR1 LNHDA, CDR2 SQIVND (reference sequence). The CDR3 bases are TGTGCCAGTAGTAGACAGCGACAAGAGACCCAGTACTTC. Translation: CASSRQRQETQYF.

The genes are TRBV18 and TRBJ1-1; no definite D call. The CDR3 is made up of 15 amino acids. From germline, CDR1 is KGHSH and CDR2 LQKENI. The V end lost 0 bases, the J end lost 5 bases, and 13 bases lay between the germline ends. CDR3 sequence (DNA): TGTGCCAGCTCACCACCGGCCGGGATGGGGACTGAAGCTTTCTTT. This sequence encodes CASSPPAGMGTEAFF.

In the case of this clone: Other DNA sequences of this sample code for an identical CDR3. CDR3 region: CASSPSQGNTEAFF. The CDR3 DNA reads TGTGCCAGCTCACCTTCACAGGGTAACACTGAAGCTTTCTTT. This chain joins TRBV18 and TRBJ1-1; D perhaps matches TRBD1 (6 bases). The V end was cut by 3 bases, the J end by 2 bases, with 10 bases between. The CDR3 sequence is 14 residues long. Germline CDR1 and CDR2: KGHSH and LQKENI.

The gene calls are TRBV4-2 and TRBJ1-6; D call uncertain. There are 14 residues in the CDR3. V dropped 10 bases and J dropped 7 bases, with 17 bases sitting between them. The V gene's germline CDR1 is LGHNA and CDR2 YNFKEQ. The DNA of the CDR3 is TGTGCCACCGGGATCCAAGGAAGGAATTCACCCCTCCACTTT. As protein: CATGIQGRNSPLHF.

V gene TRBV19 combines with J gene TRBJ1-1; no clear D. Germline lookup yields CDR1 LNHDA and CDR2 SQIVND (reference sequence). Trimming cost V 7 bases and J 0 bases, with 15 bases left between them. The CDR3 contains 15 residues. The chain's CDR3 is CASKIVDTLNTEAFF. CDR3 nucleotides: TGTGCCAGTAAAATCGTCGACACTCTGAACACTGAAGCTTTCTTT.

The chain employs TRBV21-1 and TRBJ2-7; the table's D call, TRBD1, has no DNA check behind it. TRBV21-1 is deemed a pseudogene. This CDR3 has 16 residues. The CDR3 loop is CASSNWGRPNIYEQYF. In DNA form, the CDR3 reads TGTGCCAGCAGCAACTGGGGGCGTCCTAATATTTACGAGCAGTACTTC.

The chain joins TRBV28 to TRBJ1-2; a weak D match, TRBD1 (5 bases). The CDR3 is made up of 13 amino acids. Germline CDR1 MDHEN, CDR2 SYDVKM. The ends were cut back, 3 bases at V and 10 bases at J, with 15 bases in the middle. For the CDR3, the DNA is TGTGCCAGCAGTTTGGGACTGGCTGGAGCCTACACCTTC. It specifies CASSLGLAGAYTF.

The chain links TRBV6-5 to TRBJ2-7, with TRBD2 identical over 8 bases. CDR3 length equals 15 residues. Germline V lookup: CDR1 MNHEY, CDR2 SVGAGI. V shed 0 bases and J 2 bases; nucleotides not matched to a gene: 3. The CDR3 is CASSYSSGSPYEQYF. In nucleotides, the CDR3 is TGTGCCAGCAGTTACTCCAGCGGGAGCCCCTACGAGCAGTACTTC.

The chain links TRBV6-5 to TRBJ2-7; 8 bases agree with TRBD1. Per the germline V gene, CDR1 is MNHEY and CDR2 is SVGAGI. The V and J ends lost 5 bases and 5 bases, in that order; junction bases with no gene match: 8. CDR3 length: 14 residues. CDR3 amino acids: CASSRTGTRNEQYF. The CDR3 nucleotides read TGTGCCAGCAGTCGGACAGGGACGAGGAACGAGCAGTACTTC.

V is TRBV12-5 and J is TRBJ2-1, with a weak D call TRBD1 (6 bases). V lost 7 bases and J lost 3, with 16 bases in between. The CDR3 consists of 15 residues. Germline V gives CDR1 LGHNT, CDR2 FRNRAP. The DNA of the CDR3 is TGTGCTAGTGAACAGACAGGTAGGATCTACAATGAGCAGTTCTTC. Its protein is CASEQTGRIYNEQFF.

The rearrangement uses TRBV6-2 or TRBV6-3 and TRBJ2-7; no definite D call. The germline V and J ends were trimmed by 3 bases and 0 bases, with 3 bases remaining between them. Germline V CDR1 and CDR2: MNHEY, SVGEGT. The CDR3 extends over 12 amino acids. The CDR3, as DNA: TGTGCCAGCAGTTATAGCTCCTACGAGCAGTACTTC. Protein sequence: CASSYSSYEQYF.

The chain carries TRBV13 and TRBJ2-1; no reliable D call. The CDR3 extends over 15 amino acids. In germline, CDR1 is PRHDT, CDR2 FYEKMQ (reference sequence). With 1 base removed from V and 5 bases from J, the gap between germline ends came to 12 bases. The chain's CDR3 is CASSLALLANNEQFF. In DNA form, the CDR3 reads TGTGCCAGCAGCTTAGCCCTCCTTGCGAACAATGAGCAGTTCTTC.

V usage is TRBV28 and J usage is TRBJ2-1; possible D gene TRBD2, 6 bases. V lost 7 bases to trimming and J lost 1 base, with 8 bases between them. Germline V gives CDR1 MDHEN, CDR2 SYDVKM. The CDR3 spans 13 residues. The CDR3 coding sequence is TGTGCCAGCAATGCGGGGTCCTACAATGAGCAGTTCTTC. Residues: CASNAGSYNEQFF.

V gene TRBV7-9 combines with J gene TRBJ2-1; D is uncertain. This CDR3 contains 12 residues. The germline gives CDR1 SEHNR, CDR2 FQNEAQ (reference sequence). The ends were cut back, 5 bases at V and 3 bases at J, with 5 bases in the middle. This chain's CDR3 is CASSLGYNEQFF. CDR3 nucleotide sequence: TGTGCCAGCAGCCTCGGCTACAATGAGCAGTTCTTC.

V usage is TRBV5-6 and J usage is TRBJ1-1; D is undetermined. V was clipped by 0 bases and J by 7 bases, with 10 bases between them. CDR1 and CDR2 (germline): SGHDT, YYEEEE. The CDR3 has 13 amino acids. DNA of the CDR3: TGTGCCAGCAGCTTGGCCGGGAATGATGAAGCTTTCTTT. The encoded protein is CASSLAGNDEAFF.

The chain recombines TRBV5-6 with TRBJ2-1; 8 nucleotides align to TRBD1. CDR3 length equals 16 residues. Germline lookup yields CDR1 SGHDT and CDR2 YYEEEE. With V trimmed by 4 bases and J by 0 bases, 6 bases remained unmatched. The CDR3 sequence: CASSPDRASSYNEQFF. The CDR3 DNA reads TGTGCCAGCAGCCCGGACAGGGCGTCCTCCTACAATGAGCAGTTCTTC. The full variable domain, completed using reference TRBV5-6 and TRBJ2-1, is DAGVTQSPTHLIKTRGQQVTLRCSPKSGHDTVSWYQQALGQGPQFIFQYYEEEERQRGNFPDRFSGHQFPNYSSELNVNALLLGDSALYLCASSPDRASSYNEQFFGPGTRLTVL.